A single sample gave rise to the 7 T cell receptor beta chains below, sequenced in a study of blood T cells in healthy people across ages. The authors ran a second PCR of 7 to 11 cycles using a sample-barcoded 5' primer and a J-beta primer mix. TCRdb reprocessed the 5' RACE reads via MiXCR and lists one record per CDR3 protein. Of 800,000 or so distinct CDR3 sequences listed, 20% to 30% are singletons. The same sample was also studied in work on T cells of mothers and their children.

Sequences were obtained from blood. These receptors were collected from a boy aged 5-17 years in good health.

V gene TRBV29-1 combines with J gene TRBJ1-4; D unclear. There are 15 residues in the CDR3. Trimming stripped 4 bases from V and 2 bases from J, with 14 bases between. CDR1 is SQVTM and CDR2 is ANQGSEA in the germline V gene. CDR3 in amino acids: CSVAGFEATNEKLFF. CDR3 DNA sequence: TGCAGCGTTGCGGGGTTTGAGGCGACTAATGAAAAACTGTTTTTT.

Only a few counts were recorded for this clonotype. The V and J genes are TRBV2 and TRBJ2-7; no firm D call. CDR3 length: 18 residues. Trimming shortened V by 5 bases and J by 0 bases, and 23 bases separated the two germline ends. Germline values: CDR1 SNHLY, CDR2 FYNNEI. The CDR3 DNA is TGTGCCAGCAGTCCAAGCTACGAGTATGTACTTCTCTCCTACGAGCAGTACTTC. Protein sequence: CASSPSYEYVLLSYEQYF.

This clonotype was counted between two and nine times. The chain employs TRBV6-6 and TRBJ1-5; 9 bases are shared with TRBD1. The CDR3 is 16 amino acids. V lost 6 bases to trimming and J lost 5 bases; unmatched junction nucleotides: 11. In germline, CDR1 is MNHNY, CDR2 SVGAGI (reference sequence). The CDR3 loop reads CASRTSTGGNHQPQHF. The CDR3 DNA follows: TGTGCCAGCAGGACCTCGACAGGGGGTAACCATCAGCCCCAGCATTTT.

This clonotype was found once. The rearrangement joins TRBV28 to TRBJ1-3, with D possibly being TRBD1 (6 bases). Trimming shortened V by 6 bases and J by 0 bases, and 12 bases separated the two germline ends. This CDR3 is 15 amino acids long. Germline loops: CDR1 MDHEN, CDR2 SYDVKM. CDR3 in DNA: TGTGCCAGCAGGGAGTGGGGGCACTCTGGAAACACCATATATTTT. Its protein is CASREWGHSGNTIYF.

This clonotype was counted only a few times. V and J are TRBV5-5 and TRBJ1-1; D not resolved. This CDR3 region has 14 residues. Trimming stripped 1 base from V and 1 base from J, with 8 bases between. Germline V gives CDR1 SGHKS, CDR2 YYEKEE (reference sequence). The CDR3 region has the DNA TGTGCCAGCAGCTTGTCAGGCCCGAACACTGAAGCTTTCTTT. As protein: CASSLSGPNTEAFF. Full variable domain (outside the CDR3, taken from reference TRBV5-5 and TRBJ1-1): DAGVTQSPTHLIKTRGQQVTLRCSPISGHKSVSWYQQVLGQGPQFIFQYYEKEERGRGNFPDRFSARQFPNYSSELNVNALLLGDSALYLCASSLSGPNTEAFFGQGTRLTVV.

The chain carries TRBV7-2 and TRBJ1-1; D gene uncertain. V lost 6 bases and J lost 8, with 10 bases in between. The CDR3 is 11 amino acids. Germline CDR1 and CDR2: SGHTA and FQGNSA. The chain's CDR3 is CASSPFTEAFF. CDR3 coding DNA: TGTGCCAGCAGTCCCTTTACCGAAGCTTTCTTT.

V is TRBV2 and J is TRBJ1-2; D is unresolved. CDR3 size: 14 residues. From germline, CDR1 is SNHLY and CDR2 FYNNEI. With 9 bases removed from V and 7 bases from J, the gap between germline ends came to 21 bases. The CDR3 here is CARSLAGKEGGYTF. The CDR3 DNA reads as TGTGCCAGATCCCTCGCGGGGAAGGAAGGTGGCTACACCTTC.